This T cell receptor beta chain is drawn from a study of cytomegalovirus exposure and HLA in healthy donors. PCR amplification relied on 60 Vbeta primers (plus 13 Jbeta primers). Assay: immunoSEQ multiplex PCR; the TCRdb copy retains only in-frame clones and omits some. The table includes about 140,000 clones, approximately 64% detected once. This clonotype was sampled from a woman in her thirties or forties in good health and CMV-seronegative. Sequenced material: PBMCs.

Here the CDR3 DNA reads TGTGCCAGCAGTTACCGCCGGGCCGGAGGGACCGAGACCCAGTACTTC. Translating gives CASSYRRAGGTETQYF. V gene TRBV6-5 combines with J gene TRBJ2-5, with a tentative D call TRBD2 (6 bases). This CDR3 has 16 residues. CDR1 is MNHEY and CDR2 is SVGAGI in the germline V gene. The germline V and J ends were trimmed by 2 bases and 5 bases, with 18 bases remaining between them.